Listed here is a single TCR beta chain. This specimen belongs to a study of blood T cell repertoires in COVID-19. At the level of the study: Italy, Spain and the United States were the sources of the convalescent and acute COVID-19 samples. From T cells, B-cell-depleted T cells, or PBMCs came the material, which was cDNA or gDNA.

From germline, CDR1 is LNHNV and CDR2 YYDKDF (reference sequence). The length of the CDR3 is 13 residues. V was pared by 3 bases and J by 4 bases, with 2 bases of the junction left unmatched. As originally analysed: Estimated nucleated cell counts came from reference gene primer amplification. Produced via immunoSEQ multiplex PCR; TCRdb's table is partial and in-frame only. V and J calls and clone size are copied from that table; D and trimming were computed from the DNA. The table has some 240,000 clones, just under 85% seen once. The sequence was collected from a woman of 80 years or more with acute or convalescent COVID-19. The J gene is TRBJ1-1, the V gene TRBV15; 7 bases agree with TRBD1. The sample consisted of peripheral blood. The CDR3 region is CATSSDRATEAFF. CDR3 DNA: TGTGCCACCAGCAGCGACAGGGCCACTGAAGCTTTCTTT.